These 16 T cell receptor beta chains were sequenced from one sample in a study of blood T cells in healthy people across ages. The second PCR ran roughly 6 to 11 cycles with a sample-barcoded 5' primer and J-beta primers. In TCRdb, the 5' RACE reads were re-called with MiXCR into one record per CDR3 protein. Among 660,000 or so distinct CDR3 sequences listed, roughly 50% were seen once. Specimen: blood. Receptors originate from a man in his sixties in good health.

This clonotype was detected only a few times. This rearrangement joins TRBV6-6 to TRBJ1-5; D is possibly TRBD1 (6 bases). CDR3 length equals 15 residues. Deletions cut 6 bases from V and 4 bases from J, with 16 bases between. Germline V CDR1 and CDR2: MNHNY, SVGAGI (reference sequence). CDR3 in amino acids: CASRPRQASNQPQHF. CDR3 DNA: TGTGCCAGCAGGCCCAGACAGGCCTCTAATCAGCCCCAGCATTTT.

The J gene is TRBJ2-5, the V gene TRBV4-2; 8 bases are shared with TRBD1. The V gene end was trimmed by 0 bases and the J gene end by 0 bases; junction bases not matched to a gene: 9. CDR1 is LGHNA, CDR2 YNFKEQ, per germline. CDR3 length equals 18 residues. The CDR3 sequence: CASSQDLGNRGYQETQYF. The CDR3 bases are TGTGCCAGCAGCCAAGATTTGGGGAACAGGGGGTACCAAGAGACCCAGTACTTC.

This rearrangement joins TRBV5-6 to TRBJ1-2, with D possibly being TRBD1 (6 bases). CDR3 size: 15 residues. Germline assignment: CDR1 SGHDT and CDR2 YYEEEE. V lost 0 bases and J 5 bases, leaving 14 bases between the germline ends. CDR3 DNA sequence: TGTGCCAGCAGCTTGGCGGCCACCCAGGGGTATGGCTACACCTTC. Protein: CASSLAATQGYGYTF.

This clonotype was seen a few times. The gene calls are TRBV20-1 and TRBJ2-7, with D possibly called TRBD1 or TRBD2 (5 bases each). Germline values: CDR1 DFQATT, CDR2 SNEGSKA (reference sequence). Between the trimmed V and J ends, which lost 3 bases and 2 bases, there was a span of 8 bases. The CDR3 totals 12 residues. In DNA form, the CDR3 reads TGCAGTGCTAGGGGGGTTGCCTACGAGCAGTACTTC. Its protein is CSARGVAYEQYF.

The chain uses TRBV5-1 and TRBJ2-2; TRBD1 agrees at 9 bases. This CDR3 has 14 residues. CDR1 and CDR2 from the germline V gene are SGHRS and YFSETQ. The CDR3 is CASAGTGYNGELFF. The CDR3 nucleotides are TGCGCGAGCGCAGGGACAGGGTACAACGGGGAGCTGTTTTTT.

This clonotype was detected a few times. V usage is TRBV28 and J usage is TRBJ2-7; D is undetermined. Between the trimmed V and J ends, which lost 6 bases and 6 bases, there was a span of 18 bases. Looked up from germline, CDR1 is MDHEN and CDR2 is SYDVKM. CDR3 length equals 14 residues. CDR3 sequence: CASSHPTLPGEQYF. In DNA form, the CDR3 reads TGTGCCAGCAGCCACCCCACCCTCCCGGGCGAGCAGTACTTC.

The J gene is TRBJ2-2, the V gene TRBV10-3; D might be TRBD2 (6 bases). V gave up 6 bases and J gave up 5 bases, with 10 bases separating them. CDR1 and CDR2 from the germline V gene are ENHRY and SYGVKD. The CDR3 is 13 amino acids. The CDR3 DNA reads as TGTGCCATCAGCCAGGAGGGAACCGGGGAGCTGTTTTTT. Protein product: CAISQEGTGELFF.

The V gene is TRBV9, the J gene TRBJ1-4, with 7 bases matching TRBD1. The CDR3 has 14 residues. Per the germline V gene, CDR1 is SGDLS and CDR2 is YYNGEE. V gave up 4 bases and J gave up 6 bases; unmatched junction bases: 6. CDR3 bases: TGTGCCAGCAGCCTACAGGGGTTTGATGAAAAACTGTTTTTT. Translated, it gives CASSLQGFDEKLFF.

V gene TRBV7-2 combines with J gene TRBJ2-5; D is undetermined. V was clipped by 8 bases and J by 2 bases, with 12 bases between them. CDR1 is SGHTA and CDR2 is FQGNSA in the germline V gene. This CDR3 spans 13 amino acids. The CDR3 loop is CASAAYRQETQYF. For the CDR3, the DNA is TGTGCCAGCGCGGCCTATCGGCAAGAGACCCAGTACTTC. Full variable domain (rest looked up from reference TRBV7-2 and TRBJ2-5): GAGVSQSPSNKVTEKGKDVELRCDPISGHTALYWYRQSLGQGLEFLIYFQGNSAPDKSGLPSDRFSAERTGGSVSTLTIQRTQQEDSAVYLCASAAYRQETQYFGPGTRLLVL.

For this clonotype: One junction end disagrees with the germline gene, perhaps due to a read error. The J gene is TRBJ2-4, the V gene TRBV3-1, with TRBD2 matching 9 bases. The CDR3 contains 17 residues. Looked up from germline, CDR1 is LGHDT and CDR2 is YNNKEL (reference sequence). The CDR3 nucleotides are TGTGCCAGCAGCCCCAACCTAGCGGGGAGAGCCAAAAACAGTCAGTACTTC. It encodes CASSPNLAGRAKNSQYF.

A remark on this clonotype: Its ends do not fully match the called genes, so a read error is possible. The chain uses TRBV27 and TRBJ2-6; possible D gene TRBD1, 5 bases. The CDR3 is 17 amino acids. Germline CDR1 MNHEY, CDR2 SMNVEV (reference sequence). This chain's CDR3 is CASSLEPPLSGANVPTF. Here the CDR3 DNA reads TGTGCCAGCAGTTTGGAACCTCCCCTCTCTGGGGCCAACGTCCCGACTTTC.

V and J are TRBV2 and TRBJ2-6; D gene unclear. V was cut by 6 bases and J by 0 bases, with 6 bases left in between. The germline gives CDR1 SNHLY, CDR2 FYNNEI. The CDR3 has 14 amino acids. CDR3 residues: CASRDNSGANVLTF. CDR3 nucleotides: TGTGCCAGCAGAGACAACTCTGGGGCCAACGTCCTGACTTTC.

The chain carries TRBV20-1 and TRBJ1-2; perhaps TRBD1 as D (5 bases). The germline CDR1 and CDR2 sequences are DFQATT and SNEGSKA (reference sequence). This CDR3 spans 13 amino acids. Trimming stripped 0 bases from V and 7 bases from J, with 12 bases between. The CDR3 loop reads CSARDSSGCGYTF. The CDR3 region has the DNA TGCAGTGCTAGAGATTCGTCAGGGTGTGGCTACACCTTC.

This rearrangement joins TRBV10-2 to TRBJ1-6, with D unresolved. V shed 7 bases and J shed 9 bases, with 13 bases lying between them. This CDR3 is 13 amino acids long. The germline V gene has CDR1 WSHSY and CDR2 SAAADI. CDR3 amino acids: CASTVEGSSPLHF. In DNA, the CDR3 is TGCGCCAGCACTGTAGAAGGCAGTTCACCCCTCCACTTT.

The genes are TRBV13 and TRBJ2-1; possibly TRBD1 for D (5 bases). Per the germline V gene, CDR1 is PRHDT and CDR2 is FYEKMQ (reference sequence). V lost 0 bases and J lost 5, with 11 bases in between. The CDR3 contains 15 residues. The CDR3 DNA follows: TGTGCCAGCAGCTTAGGGGGGCCCTACAACAATGAGCAGTTCTTC. This sequence encodes CASSLGGPYNNEQFF. Combining the CDR3 with reference TRBV13 and TRBJ2-1 gives the whole variable domain AAGVIQSPRHLIKEKRETATLKCYPIPRHDTVYWYQQGPGQDPQFLISFYEKMQSDKGSIPDRFSAQQFSDYHSELNMSSLELGDSALYFCASSLGGPYNNEQFFGPGTRLTVL.

At least ten counts were recorded for this clonotype. This rearrangement joins TRBV7-2 to TRBJ2-5, with D perhaps TRBD1 (6 bases). The germline V gene encodes CDR1 SGHTA and CDR2 FQGNSA. Trimming removed 9 bases at V and 0 bases at J, with 20 bases between. The CDR3 covers 16 residues. The CDR3 loop reads CASSVGTNRYQETQYF. Written as DNA, the CDR3 is TGTGCCAGTAGCGTGGGGACAAACCGGTACCAAGAGACCCAGTACTTC.